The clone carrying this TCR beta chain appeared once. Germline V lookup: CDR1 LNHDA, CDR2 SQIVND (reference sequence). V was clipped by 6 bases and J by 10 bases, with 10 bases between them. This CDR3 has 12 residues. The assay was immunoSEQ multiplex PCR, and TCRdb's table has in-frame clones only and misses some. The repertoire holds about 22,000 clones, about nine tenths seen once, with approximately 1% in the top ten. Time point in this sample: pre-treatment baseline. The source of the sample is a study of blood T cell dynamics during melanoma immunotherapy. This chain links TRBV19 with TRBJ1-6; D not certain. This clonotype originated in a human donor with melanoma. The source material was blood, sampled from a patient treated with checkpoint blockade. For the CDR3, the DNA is TGTGCCAGTAGACGGGCGTCGTCACCCCTCCACTTT. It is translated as CASRRASSPLHF.